Listed here are 2 T cell receptor beta chains from one sample, sequenced in a study of cytomegalovirus exposure and HLA in healthy donors. The PCR was carried out with 60 Vbeta primers and 13 Jbeta primers. The assay was immunoSEQ multiplex PCR, and TCRdb's table has in-frame clones only and misses some. The sample has about 170,000 clones; about 80% are singletons. The sequenced sample was PBMCs. These receptors were obtained from a woman aged 50 to 65 in good health and CMV-seronegative.

This clone appeared a few times. The sample contains more than one DNA sequence encoding this CDR3. V is TRBV18 and J is TRBJ1-1; no firm D call. Trimming removed 0 bases at V and 0 bases at J, with 8 bases between. Germline V gene lookup returns CDR1 KGHSH and CDR2 LQKENI. The CDR3 consists of 15 residues. The CDR3 is CASSPPGRLNTEAFF. The CDR3 region has the DNA TGTGCCAGCTCACCACCGGGCCGGCTGAACACTGAAGCTTTCTTT.

Comment on this clone: Germline and junction disagree at one end, which may indicate a read error. The chain uses TRBV5-1 and TRBJ2-6; 8 positions agree with TRBD2. Germline CDR1 is SGHRS and CDR2 is YFSETQ. CDR3 size: 18 residues. CDR3 region: CASGLVVGGGPGANVLTF. CDR3 DNA sequence: TGCGCCAGCGGCTTGGTGGTCGGGGGGGGGCCTGGGGCCAACGTCCTGACTTTC.